These T cell receptor beta chains were read from a single sample in a study of OX40 agonist ivuxolimab in advanced cancers. Generated by immunoSEQ multiplex PCR, the TCRdb table keeps only in-frame clones and is missing some. This table holds more than 35,000 clones, 89% found once. This specimen consisted of CD4+ or CD8+ T cells sorted from blood, obtained in a trial of the OX40 agonist ivuxolimab. The receptors stem from an adult with an advanced solid tumor such as melanoma, head and neck, liver or kidney cancer. CDR3s include the opening cysteine and the closing phenylalanine or tryptophan.

V: TRBV28
J: TRBJ2-7
CDR3: CASSSLTSGVSYEQYF

V: TRBV27
J: TRBJ2-1
CDR3: CASSSLGQGEDNEQFF

V: TRBV27
J: TRBJ1-5
CDR3: CASSSFKDRTNQPQHF

V: TRBV4-3
J: TRBJ2-7
CDR3: CASSQVDTYEQYF

V: TRBV4-3
J: TRBJ2-2
CDR3: CASSQVGSNPTGELFF

V: TRBV10-2
J: TRBJ2-1
CDR3: CASSESVQLDNYNEQFF

V: TRBV9
J: TRBJ2-2
CDR3: CASRPTSEPTGELFF

V: TRBV13
J: TRBJ2-6
CDR3: CASSPPERKASGANVLTF

V: TRBV7-8
J: TRBJ1-1
CDR3: CASSLGTGMNTEAFF

V: TRBV27
J: TRBJ1-4
CDR3: CASSSGSNEKLFF

V: TRBV4-2
J: NA
CDR3: CASRAPTTYEQYF

V: TRBV6-6
J: TRBJ2-5
CDR3: CASNPLAIGQTQYF

V: TRBV5-4
J: TRBJ2-2
CDR3: CASSHETSGGAFGELFF

V: TRBV7-2
J: TRBJ2-1
CDR3: CASEHLGNEQFF

V: TRBV4-3
J: TRBJ1-6
CDR3: CASSQDRGTYNSPLHF

V: TRBV4-1
J: TRBJ2-7
CDR3: CASSLAGTSGQSYEQYF

V: TRBV14
J: TRBJ2-5
CDR3: CASSQVSIEETQYF

V: TRBV28
J: TRBJ2-3
CDR3: CASKPPRRGYTDTQYF

V: TRBV5-5
J: TRBJ2-7
CDR3: CASSLSGAYEQYF

V: TRBV10-3
J: TRBJ1-6
CDR3: CAISELGPPLHF

V: TRBV7-2
J: TRBJ2-6
CDR3: CASSLGSSGANVLTF

V: TRBV10-3
J: TRBJ2-7
CDR3: CAISVRGGSSYEQYF

V: TRBV29-1
J: TRBJ2-1
CDR3: CSVKRTGGMDEQFF

V: TRBV9
J: TRBJ2-7
CDR3: CASSAGDSVGGNEQYF

V: TRBV5-8
J: TRBJ2-5
CDR3: CASSLEGGETQYF

V: TRBV7-3
J: TRBJ2-3
CDR3: CASSLNVASGGQDTQYF

V: TRBV27
J: TRBJ1-2
CDR3: CASSFGGDYGYTF

V: TRBV19
J: TRBJ1-5
CDR3: CASSYRDRGYQPQHF

V: TRBV7-9
J: TRBJ1-4
CDR3: CASSLDATTNEKLFF

V: TRBV28
J: TRBJ1-1
CDR3: CASSGDRYTEAFF

V: TRBV28
J: TRBJ1-5
CDR3: CASSPESEGSNQPQHF

V: TRBV10-1
J: TRBJ2-1
CDR3: CASSEMGGSYNEQFF

V: TRBV6-5
J: TRBJ1-1
CDR3: CASSHGAGGTEAFF

V: TRBV4-1
J: TRBJ1-6
CDR3: CASSQEPGGNSPLHF

V: TRBV19
J: TRBJ1-6
CDR3: CASSPGGSASPLHF

V: TRBV7-9
J: TRBJ1-2
CDR3: CASSGGPGQGAGGYTF

V: TRBV4-3
J: TRBJ1-1
CDR3: CASSQDQGQGAMNTEAFF

V: TRBV5-6
J: TRBJ2-5
CDR3: CASSSGSQETQYF

V: TRBV28
J: TRBJ2-1
CDR3: CASSPTGTPYNEQFF

V: TRBV11-2
J: TRBJ2-7
CDR3: CASSSTGDEQYF